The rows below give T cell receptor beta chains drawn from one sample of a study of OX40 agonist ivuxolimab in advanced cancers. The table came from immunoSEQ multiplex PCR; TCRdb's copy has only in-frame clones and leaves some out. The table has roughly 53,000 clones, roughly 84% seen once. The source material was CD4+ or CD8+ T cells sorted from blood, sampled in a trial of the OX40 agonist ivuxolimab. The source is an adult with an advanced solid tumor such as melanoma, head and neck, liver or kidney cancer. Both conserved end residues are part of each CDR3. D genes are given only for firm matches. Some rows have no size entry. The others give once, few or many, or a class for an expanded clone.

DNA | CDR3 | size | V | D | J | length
TGTGCCAGCAGCGTAGATGGGGGAGGAGGCCAGACCCAGTACTTC | CASSVDGGGGQTQYF | - | TRBV9 | - | TRBJ2-5 | 15
TGTGCCAGCAGTAGGAGTCGGACGGGATTTGGGGATGAGCAGTTCTTC | CASSRSRTGFGDEQFF | - | TRBV6-6 | - | TRBJ2-1 | 16
TGTGCCAGCAGCCCCGGACAGGGGCTAAGCAATCAGCCCCAGCATTTT | CASSPGQGLSNQPQHF | few | TRBV6-6 | TRBD1 | TRBJ1-5 | 16
TGTGCCAGCAGCTTGGGATCGGCAGAGACCCAGTACTTC | CASSLGSAETQYF | once | TRBV5-6 | - | TRBJ2-5 | 13
TGTGCCAGCAGCTTGACTAGCGGGGGGGCAAGAGAGACCCAGTACTTC | CASSLTSGGARETQYF | - | TRBV11-2 | TRBD2 | TRBJ2-5 | 16
TGTGCCAGCAGCCAAGCCAATCAGCCCCAGCATTTT | CASSQANQPQHF | - | TRBV14 | - | TRBJ1-5 | 12
TGTGCCATCAGTGACACAGGGCCTGGGGCCAACGTCCTGACTTTC | CAISDTGPGANVLTF | - | TRBV10-3 | - | TRBJ2-6 | 15
TGTGCCAGCAGCGTAAACCTAGCGGGGCCACCCTACGAGCAGTACTTC | CASSVNLAGPPYEQYF | - | TRBV9 | TRBD2 | TRBJ2-7 | 16
TGCGCCAGCAGCTTGGGGGGCGGGCAATATAATTCACCCCTCCACTTT | CASSLGGGQYNSPLHF | - | TRBV5-1 | - | TRBJ1-6 | 16
TGTGCCAGCAGCGATGTGGGACGGCCCTACGAGCAGTACTTC | CASSDVGRPYEQYF | - | TRBV5-6 | - | TRBJ2-7 | 14
TGTGCCAGCAGCTCCACCTCGGGGGCTGGAAACACCATATATTTT | CASSSTSGAGNTIYF | - | TRBV9 | - | TRBJ1-3 | 15
TGCAGCGCCACAACCACAGGGGGAACCTACGAGCAGTACTTC | CSATTTGGTYEQYF | - | TRBV29-1 | TRBD1 | TRBJ2-7 | 14
TGTGCCAGCTCACAGGACAGGTCCTACGAGCAGTACTTC | CASSQDRSYEQYF | - | TRBV18 | TRBD1 | TRBJ2-7 | 13
TGTGCCAGCTCCGAACAGGGGGCGAACTACAATGAGCAGTTCTTC | CASSEQGANYNEQFF | - | TRBV18 | TRBD1 | TRBJ2-1 | 15
TGTGCCAGCAGCCTAGACGGAAACACTGAAGCTTTCTTT | CASSLDGNTEAFF | - | TRBV11-3 | - | TRBJ1-1 | 13
TGTGCCAGCAGTTGGTCGCGTTATGACACCATATATTTT | CASSWSRYDTIYF | - | TRBV7-2 | - | TRBJ1-3 | 13
TGTGCCAGCATGAGACAGGGGAGCGATGAGCAGTTCTTC | CASMRQGSDEQFF | - | TRBV6-1 | TRBD1 | TRBJ2-1 | 13
TGCGCCAGCAGCCAAGATCTGGGACAGGGGGCTGGGGCCAACGTCCTGACTTTC | CASSQDLGQGAGANVLTF | once | TRBV4-3 | TRBD1 | TRBJ2-6 | 18
TGCGCCAGCAGTGAAACTAGCGGGAGCCACGAGCAGTACTTC | CASSETSGSHEQYF | - | TRBV10-2 | TRBD2 | TRBJ2-7 | 14
TGTGCCAGCAGCTTAGAGGTAACCTCGCAGCCCCAGCATTTT | CASSLEVTSQPQHF | - | TRBV7-2 | - | TRBJ1-5 | 14
TGTGCCAGCAGACCCCCCGGGACTAGCGGCACAGATACGCAGTATTTT | CASRPPGTSGTDTQYF | - | TRBV27 | TRBD2 | TRBJ2-3 | 16
TGTGCCAGCAGCTTAACGGCTAGCAGAGATACGCAGTATTTT | CASSLTASRDTQYF | - | TRBV7-3 | - | TRBJ2-3 | 14
TGTGCCAGCAGGGGATGGGACACGGGAAATTCACCCCTCCACTTT | CASRGWDTGNSPLHF | few | TRBV28 | - | TRBJ1-6 | 15
TGCGCCAGCAGCCTCGGACAGATTAATTCACCCCTCCACTTT | CASSLGQINSPLHF | - | TRBV4-1 | - | TRBJ1-6 | 14
TGTGCCAGCAGTGACTTCAACCATTTGGAGGGCCTGAAGTTCTTC | CASSDFNHLEGLKFF | - | TRBV6-4 | - | TRBJ2-1 | 15
TGTGCCAGCAGTTTTAGGGGCAACAATCAGCCCCAGCATTTT | CASSFRGNNQPQHF | - | TRBV6-6 | - | TRBJ1-5 | 14
TGTGCCAGCAGAGTACTAGCGGGGTACACCGGGGAGCTGTTTTTT | CASRVLAGYTGELFF | - | TRBV2 | TRBD2 | TRBJ2-2 | 15
TGTGCCAGCAGCTTACCGGGACAGGGCTGGGGCTACACCTTC | CASSLPGQGWGYTF | - | TRBV5-8 | TRBD1 | TRBJ1-2 | 14
TGTGCCAGCAGTGAGAGGAACCCTCTTGATTCACCCCTCCACTTT | CASSERNPLDSPLHF | - | TRBV2 | - | TRBJ1-6 | 15
TGTGCCAGCAGCGTCGGACAGGGGAATGAAAAACTGTTTTTT | CASSVGQGNEKLFF | once | TRBV9 | TRBD1 | TRBJ1-4 | 14
TGTGCCAGCAGCTTAGGCGGGCGGGGGGGCCAAGAGACCCAGTACTTC | CASSLGGRGGQETQYF | - | TRBV11-2 | TRBD2 | TRBJ2-5 | 16
TGTGCCAGCAGCTTAGGGGTGTCTAACTATGGCTACACCTTC | CASSLGVSNYGYTF | - | TRBV11-2 | - | TRBJ1-2 | 14
TGTGCCAGTAAACTTACTAGCGGGATTCAGTACGAGCAGTACTTC | CASKLTSGIQYEQYF | - | TRBV11-2 | TRBD2 | TRBJ2-7 | 15
TGCGCCAGCAGCCAAGAGCCCCAGGGGACCCCGGCAACTAATGAAAAACTGTTTTTT | CASSQEPQGTPATNEKLFF | - | TRBV4-1 | - | TRBJ1-4 | 19
TGTGCCTGGAGTGAACCTACTTCACCTGGACGTAGGTATTTT | CAWSEPTSPGRRYF | few | TRBV30 | - | TRBJ2-3 | 14
TGTGCCAGCAGCCCCGGGCCCGGGGAGCTGTTTTTT | CASSPGPGELFF | - | TRBV4-2 | - | TRBJ2-2 | 12
TGTGCCAGCAGCTTGAAGCGGGGGGGGTTGTACGAGCAGTACTTC | CASSLKRGGLYEQYF | - | TRBV5-4 | TRBD2 | TRBJ2-7 | 15
TGTGCCAGCAGCGTAGCGGCGGGGTTATCCTACAATGAGCAGTTCTTC | CASSVAAGLSYNEQFF | - | TRBV9 | - | TRBJ2-1 | 16
TGTGCCAGCAGCCCCATGGGGGATTTATCAGATACGCAGTATTTT | CASSPMGDLSDTQYF | - | TRBV11-1 | - | TRBJ2-3 | 15
TGTGCCAGCAGCGGAGAAGGGGCTCGGGAGACCCAGTACTTC | CASSGEGARETQYF | - | TRBV2 | - | TRBJ2-5 | 14
TGTGCCAGCAGGGGGACCCACCCGGGTGAAGCTTTCTTT | CASRGTHPGEAFF | - | TRBV2 | - | TRBJ1-1 | 13
TGTGCCAGCAGTGCGGGTAATCAGCCCCAGCATTTT | CASSAGNQPQHF | medium-sized | TRBV2 | - | TRBJ1-5 | 12
TGTGCCAGCAGTAAGACAGGGGAAGAGACCCAGTACTTC | CASSKTGEETQYF | - | TRBV7-9 | TRBD1 | TRBJ2-5 | 13
TGTGCCAGCAGCCCCGCGGCGGGCTCCTTTGAGCAGTTCTTC | CASSPAAGSFEQFF | - | TRBV7-3 | - | TRBJ2-1 | 14
TGTGCCAGCAGTTCCTCCCTGACAGGGGAAAATTCACCCCTCCACTTT | CASSSSLTGENSPLHF | - | TRBV28 | TRBD1 | TRBJ1-6 | 16
TGTGCCAGCAGTGAATATCCGAGGCAGCCCCAGCATTTT | CASSEYPRQPQHF | - | TRBV6-1 | - | TRBJ1-5 | 13
TGTGCCTGGAGCTTCCACCGGGGCGGGACTGAAGCTTTCTTT | CAWSFHRGGTEAFF | - | TRBV30 | - | TRBJ1-1 | 14
TGTGCCAGCAGCTTGGAAGAGACCCAGTACTTC | CASSLEETQYF | - | TRBV5-4 | - | TRBJ2-5 | 11
TGTGCCATCAGTCGGGACACCTCAAACAATGAGCAGTTCTTC | CAISRDTSNNEQFF | - | TRBV10-3 | - | TRBJ2-1 | 14
TGTGCCAGCAGCCAAGGACAGGGGGCTTGGCAGCCCCAGCATTTT | CASSQGQGAWQPQHF | - | TRBV7-2 | TRBD1 | TRBJ1-5 | 15
TGCGCCAGCAGCTTGGGCCCAACGGGACAGCCCCAGCATTTT | CASSLGPTGQPQHF | - | TRBV5-1 | - | TRBJ1-5 | 14
TGTGCCAGCTCTGGGGGCGCAACTAATGAAAAACTGTTTTTT | CASSGGATNEKLFF | - | TRBV18 | - | TRBJ1-4 | 14
TGCGCCAGCAGCCTGTCCCCGAGGACCGTGGAGGCGACTGAAGCTTTCTTT | CASSLSPRTVEATEAFF | - | TRBV5-1 | - | TRBJ1-1 | 17
TGCGCCAGCCCAAATCCCATGCAAGATACGCAGTATTTT | CASPNPMQDTQYF | medium-sized | TRBV10-1 | - | TRBJ2-3 | 13
TGCGCCAGCAGCTTGGCCGGAGTCTCACCCCTCCACTTT | CASSLAGVSPLHF | few | TRBV5-1 | - | TRBJ1-6 | 13
TGTGCCAGCAGCCAGGGGGAGACCCAGTACTTC | CASSQGETQYF | - | TRBV27 | - | TRBJ2-5 | 11
TGTGCCAGCAGACAGAGTGGGACACGGGTTAATTCACCCCTCCACTTT | CASRQSGTRVNSPLHF | once | TRBV5-4 | - | TRBJ1-6 | 16
TGTGCCAGCAGCTTACGTAGTACAGCCTTTCGGCACAGAGGGAATCAGCCCCAGCATTTT | CASSLRSTAFRHRGNQPQHF | once | TRBV21-1 | - | TRBJ1-5 | 20
TGCGCCAGCAGCTTCTCCGACAATGGTGAGCAGTTCTTC | CASSFSDNGEQFF | - | TRBV5-1 | - | TRBJ2-1 | 13